The clone carrying this TCR beta chain was recorded a few times. Its antigen remains unidentified. The sample belongs to a study of T-cell memory formation after mild COVID-19. Study-wide context: Clustering of TCRs was largely donor specific.

Trimming left V 5 bases short and J 4 bases short, with 12 bases between. This CDR3 contains 14 residues. Using constant-segment primers, 5'RACE produced TCR alpha and TCR beta cDNA libraries carrying sample barcodes and UMIs. TCRdb re-called the 5' RACE reads through MiXCR, storing one row per CDR3 protein. The sample has around 320,000 distinct CDR3 sequences, approximately 14% seen once. Regarding the study as a whole: Clones that contracted clustered mainly in CM and EM if CD4+ and in EMRA if CD8+. Pre-infection memory already had some responding clones, implying cross-reactive memory joined.

This rearrangement joins TRBV12-3 or TRBV12-4 to TRBJ1-3; D gene unclear. Sequencing was done on a sample of PBMCs or a T cell subset sorted from them (not recorded which). This sequence was found in a man aged 18 to 30 who had mild COVID-19 (a few samples of this study predate the infection). Cell type and time point are not known. The CDR3 sequence is CASSPIGGGNTIYF. The DNA for the CDR3 is TGTGCCAGCAGTCCGATTGGCGGAGGAAACACCATATATTTT.